These 17 T cell receptor beta chains were all obtained from the same sample, sequenced in a study of T cells after posttransplantation cyclophosphamide. Libraries were prepared by immunoSEQ multiplex PCR; TCRdb keeps only in-frame clonotypes and omits some of them. There are some 40,000 clones in the sample, none observed a single time. Material for sequencing was PBMCs. These receptors came from a woman in her 50s in good health and a related stem cell transplant donor.

The sample holds many counts of this clone. The chain has TRBV5-1 and TRBJ1-5, with D possibly matching TRBD1 (5 bases). Deletions cut 4 bases from V and 1 base from J, with 9 bases between. Germline lookup yields CDR1 SGHRS and CDR2 YFSETQ. The CDR3 length is 14 residues. The CDR3, as DNA: TGCGCCAGCAGCCCAGGGAACAGCAATCAGCCCCAGCATTTT. Residues: CASSPGNSNQPQHF.

This clone was seen many times. This chain uses TRBV4-1 with TRBJ1-2; D remains unclear. V was cut by 1 base and J by 8 bases, with 14 bases left in between. CDR3 length: 14 residues. The V gene's germline CDR1 is MGHRA and CDR2 YSYEKL. DNA for the CDR3: TGCGCCAGCAGCCAAGGACCGGTGGCGGGCGGCTACACCTTC. The encoded protein is CASSQGPVAGGYTF.

This clone was recorded at least ten times. The genes are TRBV2 and TRBJ1-1, with TRBD1 as a possible D gene (6 bases). CDR1 SNHLY and CDR2 FYNNEI come from the germline V gene. V gave up 5 bases and J gave up 1 base, with 11 bases separating them. The CDR3 runs to 14 residues. The CDR3 sequence is CASSLEGQNTEAFF. DNA for the CDR3: TGTGCCAGCAGTCTCGAGGGACAGAACACTGAAGCTTTCTTT.

There are many counts of this clone. This sequence joins TRBV4-1 and TRBJ1-2; no clear D. Germline lookup yields CDR1 MGHRA and CDR2 YSYEKL. The CDR3 totals 12 residues. Trimming took 8 bases from V and 5 from J, leaving 12 bases between them. The CDR3 coding sequence is TGCGCCAGCTCCCTGGTCGGGTATGGCTACACCTTC. Translating gives CASSLVGYGYTF.

This clone appeared many times. The DNA for the CDR3 is TGTGCCAGCAGTTTAGAAGGAGGGTCTGGAAACACCATATATTTT. Protein sequence: CASSLEGGSGNTIYF. The chain is built from TRBV28 and TRBJ1-3, with D unclear. The CDR3 length is 15 residues. Trimming shortened V by 2 bases and J by 1 base, and 9 bases separated the two germline ends. Germline CDR1 MDHEN, CDR2 SYDVKM.

The chain couples TRBV28 to TRBJ2-3; D gene unclear. V lost 6 bases and J lost 1, with 11 bases in between. Germline V gene lookup returns CDR1 MDHEN and CDR2 SYDVKM. This CDR3 has 14 amino acids. CDR3 sequence: CASSLGLGTDTQYF. CDR3 coding DNA: TGTGCCAGCAGCCTCGGTCTTGGCACAGATACGCAGTATTTT.

This clone came up many times. The J gene is TRBJ1-2, the V gene TRBV10-3, with 7 bases that match TRBD1. The CDR3 spans 14 residues. Germline V gene sequence: CDR1 ENHRY, CDR2 SYGVKD. Germline trimming cut 3 bases from V and 6 bases from J; bases unmatched to any gene: 7. The CDR3 bases are TGTGCCATCAGTGAAAGGGACAGAATGGATGGCTACACCTTC. It codes for CAISERDRMDGYTF.

The table lists this clone with many counts. V gene TRBV28 combines with J gene TRBJ2-1, with 11 bases matching TRBD1. Losses at the gene ends were 8 bases for V and 4 bases for J; bases not matched to a gene: 1. The V gene's germline CDR1 is MDHEN and CDR2 SYDVKM. This CDR3 has 13 amino acids. This CDR3 is CASWDRGYNEQFF. CDR3 in DNA: TGTGCCAGCTGGGACAGGGGGTACAATGAGCAGTTCTTC.

This clone was counted at least ten times. Distinct nucleotide sequences in the sample also encode this CDR3. The chain is built from TRBV4-1 and TRBJ1-4, with D unresolved. V was trimmed by 1 base and J by 1 base, leaving 16 bases between them. The CDR3 extends over 18 amino acids. Germline V gene lookup returns CDR1 MGHRA and CDR2 YSYEKL. The CDR3 region is CASSQGILRRETNEKLFF. The CDR3, as DNA: TGCGCCAGCAGCCAAGGTATCCTCAGGCGGGAAACTAATGAAAAACTGTTTTTT.

In this sample, this clone turned up many times. This same CDR3 is encoded by further DNA sequences in the sample. This chain links TRBV5-5 with TRBJ1-3, with D tentatively TRBD1 (6 bases). CDR3 length: 16 amino acids. V was cut by 4 bases and J by 0 bases, with 14 bases left in between. Germline assignment: CDR1 SGHKS and CDR2 YYEKEE (reference sequence). The CDR3 spells CASSRSGTSSGNTIYF. The CDR3 region has the DNA TGTGCCAGCAGCAGATCCGGGACAAGCTCTGGAAACACCATATATTTT.

The table lists this clone with many counts. The chain joins TRBV30 to TRBJ1-1; tentative D call: TRBD1 (6 bases). From germline, CDR1 is GTSNPN and CDR2 SVGIG (reference sequence). This CDR3 region has 12 residues. Trimming took off 2 bases at V and 4 bases at J, with 8 bases between the two ends. CDR3 region: CAWSWGLTEAFF. CDR3 coding DNA: TGTGCCTGGAGTTGGGGGCTCACTGAAGCTTTCTTT. The full variable domain, rest sourced from reference TRBV30 and TRBJ1-1, is SQTIHQWPATLVQPVGSPLSLECTVEGTSNPNLYWYRQAAGRGLQLLFYSVGIGQISSEVPQNLSASRPQDRQFILSSKKLLLSDSGFYLCAWSWGLTEAFFGQGTRLTVV.

There are many counts of this clone. The CDR3 nucleotides are TGTGCCAGCAGCTGGTCCGCGGGCTACGAGCAGTACTTC. It translates to CASSWSAGYEQYF. The genes are TRBV7-3 and TRBJ2-7; D is possibly TRBD2 (5 bases). CDR1 SGHTA and CDR2 FQGTGA come from the germline V gene. The V end was cut by 4 bases, the J end by 3 bases, with 10 bases between. The CDR3 length is 13 residues.

This clone has ten or more counts. In DNA form, the CDR3 reads TGTGCCAGCAGTTACTCAGGCGACTACTCCTACAATGAGCAGTTCTTC. It translates to CASSYSGDYSYNEQFF. The chain carries TRBV6-5 and TRBJ2-1, with D possibly matching TRBD2 (5 bases). The CDR3 is 16 amino acids. CDR1 and CDR2 (germline): MNHEY, SVGAGI. The V gene lost 0 bases and the J gene lost 0 bases, with 9 bases spanning the gap.

This clone was counted ten times or more. CDR3 sequence reads: CASSWREYEQYF. For the CDR3, the DNA is TGTGCCAGCAGCTGGAGGGAGTACGAGCAGTACTTC. The chain has TRBV7-2 and TRBJ2-7; a possible D gene is TRBD2 (6 bases). CDR3 length equals 12 residues. V was pared by 4 bases and J by 4 bases, with 8 bases between. The germline V gene encodes CDR1 SGHTA and CDR2 FQGNSA.

This clone was observed at least ten times. The V call is TRBV19, the J call TRBJ2-3; 8 positions match TRBD1. Germline V CDR1 and CDR2: LNHDA, SQIVND (reference sequence). Germline trimming cut 3 bases from V and 5 bases from J; bases unmatched to any gene: 7. This CDR3 comprises 15 residues. The CDR3 nucleotides are TGTGCCAGTAGTATGCCCGCAGGGGGCAGAGATACGCAGTATTTT. This codes for CASSMPAGGRDTQYF.

This clone was seen repeatedly, ten times or more. V and J are TRBV2 and TRBJ1-2; 7 positions match TRBD1. Losses at the gene ends were 6 bases for V and 8 bases for J; bases not matched to a gene: 12. This CDR3 has 14 residues. Germline loops: CDR1 SNHLY, CDR2 FYNNEI. This chain's CDR3 is CASRGTDRVTGYTF. DNA of the CDR3: TGTGCCAGCAGAGGAACCGACAGGGTAACGGGCTACACCTTC.

The sample holds many counts of this clone. The chain is built from TRBV19 and TRBJ1-6, with TRBD1 matching over 8 bases. Germline V gene sequence: CDR1 LNHDA, CDR2 SQIVND (reference sequence). The CDR3 is 14 residues long. V was pared by 8 bases and J by 9 bases, with 9 bases of the junction left unmatched. The CDR3 spells CASEGRQGRSPLHF. The DNA for the CDR3 is TGTGCCAGTGAGGGTAGACAGGGGCGTTCACCCCTCCACTTT.